This T cell receptor (beta chain) derives from a study of shared clonotypes between healthy human individuals. Assay: immunoSEQ multiplex PCR; the TCRdb copy retains only in-frame clones and omits some. The sample lists about 730,000 clones; approximately 72% were seen once. V trimming: 4 bases; J trimming: 5 bases; junction bases outside the gene matches: 9. This CDR3 is 15 amino acids long. Germline CDR1 SGHRS, CDR2 YFSETQ. This clone occurred once. The receptor was derived from a woman aged 25 to 39 in good health. The gene calls are TRBV5-1 and TRBJ2-1; TRBD1 matches 7 bases. Sequencing was performed on memory CD4+ T cells sorted from blood. Subset described: CD45RA-negative fraction. The CDR3 coding sequence is TGCGCCAGCAGCGCCGACGGGACAGATAACAATGAGCAGTTCTTC. This translates into CASSADGTDNNEQFF.